A single sample gave rise to the 15 T cell receptor beta chains below, sequenced in a study of CD8 T cells in ankylosing spondylitis. Antigen specificity for these receptors is unknown. Findings and limits, study-wide: Among TCR beta sequences, a motif of fewer than 10 highly homologous variants appeared characteristic of ankylosing spondylitis blood.

MiXCR, run by TCRdb on the 5' RACE reads, gives a single entry per CDR3 protein. Of around 450,000 distinct CDR3 sequences listed, roughly 25% are singletons. The specimen was blood, either unsorted or a sorted T cell fraction (not recorded which). The receptors shown here come from a male donor with ankylosing spondylitis.

The J gene is TRBJ2-2, the V gene TRBV4-2; the match to TRBD2 covers 7 bases. Germline V lookup: CDR1 LGHNA, CDR2 YNFKEQ. V lost 2 bases, J lost 2 bases, and 5 bases stayed unmatched. There are 16 residues in the CDR3. The CDR3 DNA follows: TGTGCCAGCAGCCAACCCTGGGAGGGTAACACCGGGGAGCTGTTTTTT. Translated: CASSQPWEGNTGELFF.

The chain employs TRBV24-1 and TRBJ2-3; maybe TRBD2 (5 bases). The CDR3 consists of 16 residues. V was clipped by 3 bases and J by 0 bases, with 12 bases between them. Germline CDR1 KGHDR, CDR2 SFDVKD. CDR3 residues: CATSDRGSTSTDTQYF. CDR3 nucleotides: TGTGCCACCAGTGATCGTGGGAGTACTAGCACAGATACGCAGTATTTT.

This clonotype was detected a few times. V is TRBV10-3 and J is TRBJ1-3, with no clear D. The V gene lost 8 bases and the J gene lost 4 bases, with 12 bases spanning the gap. The CDR3 sequence is 13 residues long. Germline V gene data show CDR1 as ENHRY and CDR2 as SYGVKD. CDR3 sequence reads: CAIGGAPGNTIYF. CDR3 in DNA: TGTGCCATCGGAGGAGCCCCGGGAAACACCATATATTTT.

This clonotype was detected only a few times. CDR3 protein: CASSYGAFAEQYV. Written as DNA, the CDR3 is TGTGCCAGCAGTTATGGCGCCTTTGCGGAGCAGTACGTC. The rearrangement joins TRBV28 to TRBJ2-7; D unresolved. The CDR3 is made up of 13 amino acids. Germline V gene sequence: CDR1 MDHEN, CDR2 SYDVKM. The V gene lost 4 bases and the J gene lost 7 bases, with 14 bases spanning the gap.

This clonotype has just a few counts. The gene calls are TRBV7-2 and TRBJ2-4; D is uncertain. Trimming removed 0 bases from V and 5 bases from J, with 11 bases in between. The length of the CDR3 is 15 residues. The germline V gene encodes CDR1 SGHTA and CDR2 FQGNSA. The CDR3 region is CASSLALGNQNIQYF. The DNA of the CDR3 is TGTGCCAGCAGCTTAGCGCTAGGGAATCAAAACATTCAGTACTTC.

This clonotype was recorded a few times. The chain is built from TRBV20-1 and TRBJ1-5; 11 nucleotides align to TRBD1. Per germline, CDR1 DFQATT and CDR2 SNEGSKA (reference sequence). The CDR3 length is 16 residues. V lost 6 bases and J lost 1; bases outside the gene matches: 8. Written as DNA, the CDR3 is TGCAGTGCCCCCCGGACAGGGGGCGGAAGCAATCAGCCCCAGCATTTT. Protein product: CSAPRTGGGSNQPQHF.

The table lists this clonotype with a few counts. This chain links TRBV20-1 with TRBJ2-3; 10 nucleotides match TRBD2. Germline CDR1 is DFQATT and CDR2 is SNEGSKA (reference sequence). The CDR3 contains 18 residues. The V and J ends lost 0 bases and 0 bases, in that order; junction bases with no gene match: 9. The CDR3 DNA reads TGCAGTGCTAGAGATCAGGGACCGGGACTAGCGAGCACAGATACGCAGTATTTT. Translating it yields CSARDQGPGLASTDTQYF.

The chain joins TRBV7-8 to TRBJ2-7, with a tentative D call TRBD2 (5 bases). Per germline, CDR1 SGHVS and CDR2 FQNEAQ. Trimming shortened V by 1 base and J by 5 bases, and 12 bases separated the two germline ends. CDR3 length: 14 amino acids. CDR3 in DNA: TGTGCCAGCAGCTTAGGTGGAGATAGCGACGAGCAGTACGTC. Its protein is CASSLGGDSDEQYV.

This clonotype appeared a few times. V and J are TRBV20-1 and TRBJ1-2; possible D gene TRBD1, 6 bases. The length of the CDR3 is 13 residues. The V end was cut by 6 bases, the J end by 7 bases, with 18 bases between. Germline lookup yields CDR1 DFQATT and CDR2 SNEGSKA (reference sequence). The CDR3 loop reads CSATPGGRGGYTF. CDR3 in DNA: TGCAGTGCCACCCCCGGGGGGCGAGGTGGCTACACCTTC.

This clonotype was counted a few times. The V and J genes are TRBV30 and TRBJ1-1; the match to TRBD1 covers 9 bases. J lost 1 base, V lost 7 bases, and 4 bases had no gene match. The CDR3 covers 13 residues. Germline loops: CDR1 GTSNPN, CDR2 SVGIG (reference sequence). DNA of the CDR3: TGTGCCTCCACAGGGGGCGGGAACACTGAAGCTTTCTTT. The encoded protein is CASTGGGNTEAFF.

The V gene is TRBV20-1, the J gene TRBJ2-7; the match to TRBD2 covers 12 bases. The V and J ends lost 5 bases and 0 bases, in that order; junction bases with no gene match: 14. CDR1 is DFQATT, CDR2 SNEGSKA, per germline (reference sequence). The CDR3 is 18 residues long. The CDR3: CSAPGLAGFPSSSYEQYV. The CDR3 DNA is TGCAGTGCTCCCGGACTAGCGGGGTTCCCGTCTAGCTCCTACGAGCAGTACGTC.

The J gene is TRBJ1-1, the V gene TRBV29-1; D uncertain. V dropped 7 bases and J dropped 1 base, with 10 bases sitting between them. The germline CDR1 and CDR2 sequences are SQVTM and ANQGSEA. The CDR3 loop spans 12 amino acids. CDR3 bases: TGCAGCGCCGGTCTGGGGAACACTGAAGCTTTCTTT. This sequence encodes CSAGLGNTEAFF.

This clonotype was seen more than once but under ten times. The genes are TRBV5-1 and TRBJ1-1; possible D gene TRBD1, 6 bases. CDR1 and CDR2 from the germline V gene are SGHRS and YFSETQ. V was clipped by 0 bases and J by 0 bases, with 12 bases between them. The length of the CDR3 is 16 residues. The CDR3 loop is CASSLGQGSMNTEAFF. CDR3 sequence (DNA): TGCGCCAGCAGCTTGGGGCAGGGGAGTATGAACACTGAAGCTTTCTTT.

The rearrangement links TRBV5-1 to TRBJ1-2, with D maybe TRBD1 (6 bases). Germline loops: CDR1 SGHRS, CDR2 YFSETQ. There are 13 residues in the CDR3. Trimming took 0 bases from V and 6 from J, leaving 9 bases between them. The CDR3 spells CASSLGTENGYTF. Written as DNA, the CDR3 is TGCGCCAGCAGCTTGGGGACAGAAAATGGCTACACCTTC.

This clonotype turned up a few times. This chain links TRBV4-2 with TRBJ2-2; 8 bases line up with TRBD1. The CDR3 has 16 amino acids. Germline values: CDR1 LGHNA, CDR2 YNFKEQ. Germline trimming cut 1 base from V and 5 bases from J; bases unmatched to any gene: 6. The CDR3 spells CASSQVGQGGTGELFF. The CDR3 DNA follows: TGTGCCAGCAGCCAAGTTGGACAGGGAGGAACCGGGGAGCTGTTTTTT.